This is a list of T cell receptor beta chains from one sample in a study of blood T cell repertoires in COVID-19. Libraries were prepared by immunoSEQ multiplex PCR; TCRdb keeps only in-frame clonotypes and omits some of them. Seen here are over 80,000 clones, approximately 90% observed once, and the top ten hold 1.8%. The sequenced material came from peripheral blood. Receptors originate from a human donor with active COVID-19. The donor label of this sample is uncertain. The CDR3 runs from the conserved cysteine through the conserved F or W. D genes are given only for firm matches. Size is stated for part of the rows, as once, few or many counts, or as a class when the clone is expanded.

j_gene	d_gene	v_gene	abundance	CDR3aa	CDR3nt
TRBJ1-1	.	TRBV5-1	.	CASSLGVGADTEAFF	TGCGCCAGCAGCTTGGGCGTAGGGGCTGACACTGAAGCTTTCTTT
TRBJ2-1	TRBD2	TRBV14	.	CASSRTSGGRSSYNEQFF	TGTGCCAGCAGCCGGACTAGCGGGGGCCGAAGCTCCTACAATGAGCAGTTCTTC
TRBJ2-1	TRBD1	TRBV9	.	CASSANHRGKDNEQFF	TGTGCCAGCAGCGCAAATCACAGGGGGAAAGACAATGAGCAGTTCTTC
TRBJ1-5	TRBD1	TRBV27	once	CASSLGTGGNQPQHF	TGTGCCAGCAGTTTGGGTACAGGGGGGAATCAGCCCCAGCATTTT
TRBJ2-3	TRBD1	TRBV23-1	.	CASSLFRDRAVLTSTDTQYF	TGCGCCAGCAGTCTTTTTCGGGACAGGGCCGTCCTAACTAGCACAGATACGCAGTATTTT
TRBJ2-1	.	TRBV28	.	CASTLLGEQFF	TGTGCCAGCACCCTTTTGGGCGAGCAGTTCTTC
TRBJ2-3	.	TRBV18	.	CASSLAGWDSTDTQYF	TGTGCCAGCTCACTAGCAGGGTGGGATAGCACAGATACGCAGTATTTT
TRBJ2-7	.	TRBV5-4	few	CASSFDGGRRHEQYF	TGTGCCAGCAGCTTCGACGGGGGGCGCCGGCACGAGCAGTACTTC
TRBJ2-5	TRBD2	TRBV16	once	CASSQDSGPGLQETQYF	TGTGCCAGCAGCCAGGATAGCGGGCCGGGACTCCAAGAGACCCAGTACTTC
TRBJ2-5	.	TRBV3-1/TRBV3-2	once	CASSQVLAETQYF	TGTGCCAGCAGCCAAGTGCTAGCTGAGACCCAGTACTTC
TRBJ1-2	.	TRBV5-1	.	CASSLGRGIHYGYTF	TGCGCCAGCAGCTTGGGAAGGGGGATCCACTATGGCTACACCTTC
TRBJ1-2	.	TRBV2	.	CASSDMTRGYTF	TGTGCCAGCAGTGACATGACTCGGGGCTACACCTTC
TRBJ1-1	.	TRBV6-5	.	CASSYRRGATEAFF	TGTGCCAGCAGTTACAGGCGGGGGGCCACTGAAGCTTTCTTT
TRBJ2-3	.	TRBV12-2	.	CAISCRGGVSDTQYF	TGTGCAATCTCGTGTCGGGGGGGCGTGTCAGATACGCAGTATTTT
TRBJ1-1	.	TRBV27	once	CASRSFGQRETAFF	TGTGCCAGCAGAAGTTTCGGGCAACGGGAAACAGCTTTCTTT
TRBJ1-1	.	TRBV6-2/TRBV6-3	.	CASSYTGGTEAFF	TGTGCCAGCAGTTACACGGGTGGCACTGAAGCTTTCTTT
TRBJ1-1	.	TRBV29-1	.	CSSSLTRGTEAFF	TGCAGCTCATCGCTGACCAGGGGCACTGAAGCTTTCTTT
TRBJ2-1	TRBD2	TRBV5-6	few	CASSLELAGSSYNEQFF	TGTGCCAGCAGCTTGGAACTAGCGGGGAGCTCCTACAATGAGCAGTTCTTC
TRBJ2-5	.	TRBV2	.	CASSERQGKTQYF	TGTGCCAGCAGTGAACGTCAGGGAAAGACCCAGTACTTC
TRBJ1-1	.	TRBV27	.	CASSLGPGAEAFF	TGTGCCAGCAGTTTGGGACCGGGAGCTGAAGCTTTCTTT
TRBJ2-3	TRBD1	TRBV5-1	once	CASSLGGTGGTDTQYF	TGCGCCAGCAGCTTGGGAGGGACAGGGGGCACAGATACGCAGTATTTT
TRBJ2-3	TRBD2	TRBV11-2	.	CASILRRGVDTQYF	TGTGCCAGCATCCTACGGCGGGGGGTCGATACGCAGTATTTT
TRBJ1-1	.	TRBV2	.	CASKWGGGTEAFF	TGTGCCAGCAAATGGGGGGGCGGCACTGAAGCTTTCTTT
TRBJ2-7	.	TRBV3-1/TRBV3-2	.	CASSPRLSPYEQYF	TGTGCCAGCAGCCCCAGGTTAAGTCCCTACGAGCAGTACTTC
TRBJ1-1	.	TRBV6-5	.	CASSRRVMNTEAFF	TGTGCCAGCAGTCGCCGGGTCATGAACACTGAAGCTTTCTTT
TRBJ2-1	.	TRBV20-1	.	CSAELGREQFF	TGCAGTGCTGAACTAGGTCGTGAGCAGTTCTTC